The rows below give T cell receptor beta chains drawn from one sample of a study of T-cell reconstitution after alpha-beta-depleted transplantation in children. TCRdb itself ran the PCR reads through MiXCR, one entry per CDR3 protein. The table shows almost 600,000 distinct CDR3 sequences, with over 20% occurring only once. The sequences come from PBMCs, collected before TCRalphabeta/CD19-depleted stem cell transplant. The receptors were gathered from a boy younger than two with Wiskott-Aldrich syndrome, due to receive a stem cell transplant. Both conserved end residues are part of each CDR3. Fields, in order: CDR3 protein, CDR3 DNA, V gene, J gene, D gene, clone size. The D gene is left open where the match is weak. Clone size is stated in some rows and not others, as once, few, many or a class when expanded.

CASSSSRPMTIGEQYF	TGTGCCAGCAGTTCGTCTCGCCCTATGACTATCGGCGAGCAGTACTTC	TRBV12-3/TRBV12-4	TRBJ2-7	-	-
CASSFPSGTPYNEQFF	TGCGCCAGCAGCTTTCCTAGCGGGACTCCCTACAATGAGCAGTTCTTC	TRBV5-1	TRBJ2-1	TRBD2	few
CASSLQGQSNYGYTF	TGTGCCAGCAGCTTGCAGGGGCAGTCTAACTATGGCTACACCTTC	TRBV7-8	TRBJ1-2	-	-
CAISRLVSTDTQYF	TGTGCCATCAGTCGACTCGTCAGCACAGATACGCAGTATTTT	TRBV10-3	TRBJ2-3	-	-
CSAKTIAGVLPEQFF	TGCAGTGCGAAAACGATAGCGGGAGTTCTCCCTGAGCAGTTCTTC	TRBV20-1	TRBJ2-1	TRBD2	-
CSGGPGGDTQYF	TGCAGCGGTGGGCCTGGGGGAGATACGCAGTATTTT	TRBV29-1	TRBJ2-3	-	-
CASSLEWTSPDTQYF	TGTGCCAGCAGCTTAGAGTGGACTAGCCCAGATACGCAGTATTTT	TRBV11-2	TRBJ2-3	TRBD2	few
CASSFGVLEQYF	TGTGCCAGCAGTTTTGGAGTACTCGAGCAGTACTTC	TRBV12-3/TRBV12-4	TRBJ2-7	-	few
CASRALAGNTGELFF	TGTGCCAGCAGGGCGCTAGCGGGTAACACCGGGGAGCTGTTTTTT	TRBV27	TRBJ2-2	TRBD2	-
CASSLAQSAGDTQYF	TGCGCCAGCAGCCTGGCACAATCAGCGGGAGATACGCAGTATTTT	TRBV5-1	TRBJ2-3	-	-
CSARDGTGSRAFF	TGCAGTGCTAGAGATGGAACAGGGTCAAGAGCTTTCTTT	TRBV20-1	TRBJ1-1	-	-
CATSVAGGVAKNIQYF	TGTGCCACCTCCGTGGCGGGAGGGGTAGCCAAAAACATTCAGTACTTC	TRBV27	TRBJ2-4	TRBD2	-